The 20 T cell receptor beta chains given below trace back to one sample, sequenced in a study of Ad26.COV2.S vaccination and SARS-CoV-2 variants (dated by TCRdb to the early 2020s). Taken with the paper, the label for treatment or condition translates to: some 20 received Ad26.COV2.S at low or high dose, single or two shots; about 5 received placebo; per-sample allocation not given. Repertoires of vaccine and placebo recipients were sequenced from samples taken on day 63 after the first injection. The library was built by means of the immunoSEQ multiplex PCR assay. TCRdb stores this immuneACCESS table with in-frame sequences only. Part of the clones is absent; in the studies checked, under half of the shortfall reflects unresolved V genes, and no reason is known for the rest. This sample has 450,000 to 550,000 clones in its table, and around 89% of those were observed once. In total, the top ten clones hold 1.7% of the sample.

Source: peripheral blood, taken in a trial of Ad26.COV2.S vaccine versus placebo. These receptors all come from a person between 18 and 65 years old who received the Ad26.COV2.S COVID-19 vaccine or a placebo.

The genes are TRBV27 and TRBJ2-2; the D call may be TRBD1 or TRBD2 (6 bases each). Trimming removed 6 bases from V and 5 bases from J, with 31 bases in between. The CDR3 is 20 amino acids. CDR1 is MNHEY, CDR2 SMNVEV, per germline (reference sequence). In nucleotides, the CDR3 is TGTGCCAGCAGCTCGAGGGGGACTTCGGGACGGATCGACCTTACCGGGGAGCTGTTTTTT. Its translation is CASSSRGTSGRIDLTGELFF.

V gene TRBV7-9 combines with J gene TRBJ1-4; D is unresolved. The CDR3 loop spans 16 amino acids. V lost 0 bases, J lost 0 bases, and 8 bases lay in between. CDR1 and CDR2 (germline): SEHNR, FQNEAQ (reference sequence). The CDR3 DNA reads TGTGCCAGCAGCTTAGCGCAGGCGACAACTAATGAAAAACTGTTTTTT. Translation: CASSLAQATTNEKLFF. Full variable domain (remainder filled in from reference TRBV7-9 and TRBJ1-4): DTGVSQNPRHKITKRGQNVTFRCDPISEHNRLYWYRQTLGQGPEFLTYFQNEAQLEKSRLLSDRFSAERPKGSFSTLEIQRTEQGDSAMYLCASSLAQATTNEKLFFGSGTQLSVL.

This sequence joins TRBV5-1 and TRBJ1-5, with TRBD1 as a possible D gene (5 bases). The CDR3 sequence is 17 residues long. Trimming cost V 3 bases and J 0 bases, with 16 bases left between them. The germline CDR1 and CDR2 sequences are SGHRS and YFSETQ. The CDR3 spells CASSWGPRDYSNQPQHF. Written as DNA, the CDR3 is TGCGCCAGCAGCTGGGGCCCAAGGGATTATAGCAATCAGCCCCAGCATTTT.

The chain joins TRBV19 to TRBJ1-2; D unresolved. V was pared by 0 bases and J by 0 bases, with 8 bases between. The CDR3 runs 15 residues. Germline V gene data show CDR1 as LNHDA and CDR2 as SQIVND (reference sequence). The CDR3 bases are TGTGCCAGTAGTATAGACCCCCGGCCTAACTATGGCTACACCTTC. Its translation: CASSIDPRPNYGYTF.

The J gene is TRBJ2-3, the V gene TRBV11-2; D assignment may be TRBD1 or TRBD2 (6 bases each). Deletions cut 0 bases from V and 0 bases from J, with 19 bases between. This CDR3 is built from 19 residues. The germline CDR1 and CDR2 sequences are SGHAT and FQNNGV. CDR3 sequence: CASSLEWRVGTRSTDTQYF. The CDR3 bases are TGTGCCAGCAGCTTAGAGTGGAGGGTGGGGACACGTAGCACAGATACGCAGTATTTT.

The chain couples TRBV4-2 to TRBJ2-2; 8 bases fit TRBD1. CDR3 length: 17 residues. Trimming took 2 bases from V and 4 from J; bases not matched to a gene: 9. Germline values: CDR1 LGHNA, CDR2 YNFKEQ. As DNA, the CDR3 is TGTGCCAGCAGCCAACATAGTTGGACAGGGACCACCGGGGAGCTGTTTTTT. Translated, it gives CASSQHSWTGTTGELFF.

This clone was seen just once. The V call is TRBV2, the J call TRBJ1-1; D is unresolved. The ends were cut back, 6 bases at V and 10 bases at J, with 12 bases in the middle. The CDR3 is 11 residues long. Looked up from germline, CDR1 is SNHLY and CDR2 is FYNNEI. This chain's CDR3 is CASRRELGAFF. For the CDR3, the DNA is TGTGCCAGCAGGAGGGAGTTAGGAGCTTTCTTT.

The CDR3 DNA reads as TGTGCCAGTAGTGCCCGCCGACAGGGTGGCACTGAAGCTTTCTTT. Translating gives CASSARRQGGTEAFF. V usage is TRBV19 and J usage is TRBJ1-1; 7 bases match TRBD1. The CDR3 has 15 residues. CDR1 is LNHDA, CDR2 SQIVND, per germline (reference sequence). The ends lost 5 bases at V and 4 bases at J; junction bases unmatched: 10.

The J gene is TRBJ2-1, the V gene TRBV4-1; 8 positions match TRBD1. Per the germline V gene, CDR1 is MGHRA and CDR2 is YSYEKL. The J segment lost 2 bases and the V segment lost 0 bases, leaving 9 bases of the junction unmatched. This CDR3 has 18 residues. In DNA form, the CDR3 reads TGCGCCAGCAGCCAAGAGGAAGCCCGGACAGGGACCTACAATGAGCAGTTCTTC. Amino acid sequence: CASSQEEARTGTYNEQFF.

This chain connects TRBV6-5 to TRBJ1-1; the D is unclear. Germline V lookup: CDR1 MNHEY, CDR2 SVGAGI. Trimming removed 0 bases from V and 12 bases from J, with 23 bases in between. The CDR3 has 16 residues. CDR3 coding DNA: TGTGCCAGCAGTTACTCGGCCCTCCCGGGTCCGGCCATAACTTTCTTT. It translates to CASSYSALPGPAITFF.

This chain joins TRBV30 and TRBJ1-1; D is uncertain. This CDR3 comprises 13 residues. Germline CDR1 reads GTSNPN; CDR2 reads SVGIG (reference sequence). V was pared by 4 bases and J by 1 base, with 10 bases between. CDR3 residues: CAWTFAGNTEAFF. In DNA form, the CDR3 reads TGTGCCTGGACATTCGCGGGGAACACTGAAGCTTTCTTT.

The rearrangement joins TRBV2 to TRBJ2-7, with D perhaps TRBD2 (6 bases). Germline CDR1 reads SNHLY; CDR2 reads FYNNEI. The V end was cut by 8 bases, the J end by 0 bases, with 17 bases between. The CDR3 has 15 residues. CDR3 sequence (DNA): TGTGCCAGCTTGGGAAGGCTGGGGGGCTCCTACGAGCAGTACTTC. Translating gives CASLGRLGGSYEQYF.

V and J are TRBV11-2 and TRBJ2-7; D possibly corresponds to TRBD1 (6 bases). V was cut by 10 bases and J by 1 base, with 14 bases left in between. The CDR3 totals 13 residues. Looked up from germline, CDR1 is SGHAT and CDR2 is FQNNGV. This chain's CDR3 is CATSSGQSYEQYF. In nucleotides, the CDR3 is TGTGCCACCTCTTCGGGACAATCCTACGAGCAGTACTTC.

This chain joins TRBV5-8 and TRBJ1-2; the match to TRBD1 covers 10 bases. The V gene end was trimmed by 0 bases and the J gene end by 6 bases; junction bases not matched to a gene: 2. This CDR3 contains 14 residues. CDR1 is SGHTS and CDR2 is YDEGEE in the germline V gene. CDR3 sequence (DNA): TGTGCCAGCAGCTTGGCCGGGACAGGGGATGGCTACACCTTC. As protein: CASSLAGTGDGYTF.

This chain connects TRBV11-3 to TRBJ1-5, with D possibly matching TRBD1 (5 bases). The V gene lost 4 bases and the J gene lost 2 bases, with 18 bases spanning the gap. Germline V lookup: CDR1 SGHNT, CDR2 YENEEA. The CDR3 is made up of 17 amino acids. The CDR3 bases are TGTGCCAGCAGCTCATATGGGGCCTACTTGGGCAATCAGCCCCAGCATTTT. It specifies CASSSYGAYLGNQPQHF.

This chain uses TRBV7-8 with TRBJ2-7, with TRBD2 matching over 7 bases. J was trimmed by 2 bases and V by 2 bases; bases with no gene match: 6. The CDR3 has 15 residues. Germline CDR1 is SGHVS and CDR2 is FQNEAQ. CDR3 region: CASSLFAGEAYEQYF. CDR3 sequence (DNA): TGTGCCAGCAGCTTATTCGCGGGGGAGGCCTACGAGCAGTACTTC.

The V call is TRBV7-3, the J call TRBJ2-6; no firm D call. Trimming stripped 6 bases from V and 1 base from J, with 1 base between. The CDR3 spans 12 residues. Germline CDR1 reads SGHTA; CDR2 reads FQGTGA. CDR3 DNA sequence: TGTGCCAGCAGATCTGGGGCCAACGTCCTGACTTTC. Translating gives CASRSGANVLTF.

This clone showed up just once. The chain combines TRBV5-1 with TRBJ2-7; 10 bases agree with TRBD2. Trimming removed 3 bases from V and 2 bases from J; junction bases left unmatched: 5. The CDR3 is made up of 15 amino acids. In germline, CDR1 is SGHRS, CDR2 YFSETQ. CDR3 amino acids: CASSYSGGPPYEQYF. The CDR3, as DNA: TGCGCCAGCAGCTATAGCGGGGGGCCTCCCTACGAGCAGTACTTC.

The chain carries TRBV2 and TRBJ2-2; D is uncertain. V was clipped by 3 bases and J by 1 base, with 6 bases between them. Per germline, CDR1 SNHLY and CDR2 FYNNEI. The CDR3 loop spans 14 amino acids. The CDR3 here is CASSDRKNTGELFF. The CDR3 DNA follows: TGTGCCAGCAGTGACAGGAAGAACACCGGGGAGCTGTTTTTT.

About this clone itself: Other nucleotide sequences from this sample produce the same CDR3. The gene calls are TRBV25-1 and TRBJ1-2, with 9 bases lining up with TRBD1. Per the germline V gene, CDR1 is MGHDK and CDR2 is SYGVNS. V gave up 4 bases and J gave up 7 bases; unmatched junction bases: 1. The CDR3 runs 12 residues. The CDR3 here is CASSADRGGYTF. The CDR3 DNA sequence: TGTGCCAGCAGTGCGGACAGGGGTGGCTACACCTTC.